The TCR beta chain described here comes from a study of early T cells in non-severe SARS-CoV-2 infection. This clonotype was found many times. The CDR3 loop spans 13 amino acids. CDR1 SQVTM and CDR2 ANQGSEA come from the germline V gene. V was cut by 4 bases and J by 2 bases, with 11 bases left in between. Unique molecular identifiers were attached to individual cDNA molecules. TCRdb re-called the 5' RACE reads with MiXCR, one entry per CDR3 protein. Here the sample spans tens of thousands of distinct CDR3 sequences, over 5% being singletons. This TCR came from an adult who was a healthcare worker with PCR-confirmed SARS-CoV-2 infection or an uninfected control (not recorded which). Sample: whole blood. V and J are TRBV29-1 and TRBJ2-5; D remains unclear. For the CDR3, the DNA is TGCAGCGTTGGCAGGAGTATTCAAGAGACCCAGTACTTC. Amino acid sequence: CSVGRSIQETQYF.